This TCR beta chain was found in a study of cytomegalovirus exposure and HLA in healthy donors (dated by TCRdb to the late 2010s). Regarding the research as a whole: In an earlier analysis of fewer than 750 of the donors, roughly 300 Gb of sequence data and just under 120 million unique TCR beta sequences from about 180 million T cells were reported. An early release covering approximately 600 HLA-typed donors comprised roughly 300 gigabases of sequencing data and tens of millions of unique TCR sequences. The genetic ancestry cluster associated with self-reported Caucasian donors included 65% to 90% of the roughly 390 genotyped donors. The aim of the study was to test whether cataloging public T cell receptors could identify signatures of past pathogen exposure. The study used immunosequencing to profile the T cell repertoires of 666 subjects and linked those repertoires to cytomegalovirus serostatus. Besides the first cohort of 550 to 750 subjects, a separate validation cohort made up of roughly 120 different subjects was used. To predict cytomegalovirus infection status, the study combined high-throughput TCR immunosequencing, statistical association of individual TCRs with disease status, and machine learning. A later analysis re-analyzed previously published TCR beta repertoires from roughly 630 donors and added high-resolution HLA genotyping to study TCR occurrence patterns. Rather than using new phenotypic data, the later analysis identified candidate immune exposures from TCR beta sequences and from how often those sequences occurred across donors. To decide whether each TCR beta V gene segment behaved as functional or pseudogenic, an earlier analysis of over 500 of the donors relied on high-throughput TCR beta sequencing. Donor age, sex, ethnicity and CMV serostatus were compiled together with the repertoire data. In a later genetic analysis, genome-wide SNP genotypes for about three fifths of the 666 donors were used, and that subset was treated as a discovery cohort. Every discovery cohort repertoire had been produced on one sequencing platform. HLA typing covered class I and class II loci at four-digit resolution. Typing coverage differed by locus: A, B, C, DRB1 and DQB1 were typed in roughly 629-630 donors, DQA1 in about 500, DPA1 in some 570, and DPB1 in approximately 450. Four or five DR-DQ haplotypes were treated as single units for association and clustering because of strong linkage in the cohort. Among roughly 370 genotyped donors of the cohort, an average of around 240,000 unique TCR beta nucleotide sequences were sequenced per donor, roughly a sixth of them non-productive.

In the case of this clone: There is no known antigen for this receptor. Per-nucleotide qualities are absent, and no much larger clonotype sits a single base away.

Receptor amplification or capture employed the immunoSEQ multiplex PCR assay. A mixture of 60 forward primers for TCR Vbeta segments and 13 reverse primers for TCR Jbeta segments was used in the multiplex PCR. The CDR3 region of rearranged TCR beta genes was amplified from genomic DNA with a multiplex PCR assay. On the Illumina HiSeq System, the amplified TCR beta libraries were sequenced as 87-base-pair reads. On the study's bioinformatics: A later analysis counted approximately 74 million unique TCR beta chains across the 700 or so repertoires, and roughly 9.9 million of these chains were shared by at least two donors. Raw reads were error-corrected and collapsed into unique sequences by a nearest-neighbor algorithm in which closely related sequences were merged to remove PCR and sequencing errors. V, D and J gene segments were assigned by aligning CDR3 sequences to IMGT reference sequences. For a sequence to be retained, a match of at least six nucleotides to both a V gene segment and a J gene segment was required. Rearrangements were classified as productive when the CDR3 lacked stop codons and remained in frame with V and J, and all other rearrangements were classified as non-productive. Following IMGT convention, CDR3 was defined as the stretch from the second conserved V-encoded cysteine to the conserved J-encoded phenylalanine. Sequences without an unambiguous match to a single V gene segment were excluded from the earlier analysis of approximately 600 of the donors. In an earlier analysis of a few hundred of the donors, V segments were called functional above 56.7% productive rearrangements and were called segregating when the between-donor standard deviation exceeded 5%. A statistical classification framework was built to diagnose cytomegalovirus status from the catalog of TCR beta chain sequences. A later analysis assigned V and J genes by comparing TCR nucleotide sequences with IMGT/GENE-DB human TR gene sequences. A later analysis assigned CDR3 sequences and most-parsimonious VDJ recombination scenarios with the TCRdist pipeline. In a later analysis, each TCR beta chain was defined by its CDR3 amino acid sequence together with its V-gene family, and reads without a unique V-gene family were excluded. A later analysis removed roughly 590 highly shared, low-generation-probability nucleotide sequences to deal with suspected cross-contamination and a sequencing artifact. In a later analysis, a clonal expansion index was calculated for each public chain from normalized within-repertoire ranks of inferred template counts. In a later analysis, generation probabilities were computed with a VDJ recombination model fitted to out-of-frame rearrangements, and the resulting probabilities were checked against IGoR. Hypergeometric tests were used in a later analysis to score TCR-TCR, TCR-HLA and TCR-CMV co-occurrence, with a repertoire-size bias correction applied to the TCR pairs. To estimate false discovery rates, a later analysis permuted the HLA or CMV assignments 20 times. A later analysis grouped co-occurring TCRs with DBSCAN, adding TCRdist sequence similarity when clustering within HLA-allele-positive subsets. Repertoires with fewer than 30,000 or more than 120,000 public chains were left out of co-occurrence clustering, as were four to six repertoires with anomalous nucleotide sharing. What TCRdb holds here is the immuneACCESS table cut down to in-frame rearrangements. Part of the clones is not present; checked against another copy, under half of the missing clones reflect an unresolved V gene, and the others are unexplained. V, J and clone size derive from that table, while D and trimming were established from the DNA sequence. For this sample there are tens of thousands of clones; about 84% appear just once. The ten largest clones capture 7.8% of the sample.

The germline V gene encodes CDR1 MDHEN and CDR2 SYDVKM. V lost 4 bases and J lost 4 bases, and the count of bases not matched to a germline gene is 16. The CDR3 spans 20 residues, from the cysteine through the phenylalanine. The only DNA kept is the CDR3, 60 bases in frame from the first base. In total, 600 or so healthy bone marrow donors made up the cohort. At the time of sampling, every cohort member was nominally healthy, though immune exposures that went unrecorded were likely present. The donor tested CMV seropositive, placing the donor among the 250 to 350 seropositive members of the cohort. Every donor gave a peripheral blood sample, and the peripheral blood mononuclear cells from that sample were used for TCR beta sequencing. The Qiagen DNeasy Blood Extraction Kit was used to extract genomic DNA from the blood cell samples. Beyond this particular receptor, the publication reports: The presence/absence analyses assumed that sequencing depth was roughly uniform across donors, and that assumption may not be true. Across donors, most TCR sequences were observed very rarely, whereas some public TCRs were present in many individuals. A total of 150 or so TCR beta chains were listed by the study as associated with cytomegalovirus. In a later analysis, TCR association rates were found to vary across HLA loci, with the most associated TCRs seen for DRB1 alleles and the fewest for HLA-C alleles. A later genetic analysis associated a missense DCLRE1C variant with V-gene and J-gene trimming of TCR beta chains, and an independent cohort replicated the association. The 87-base-pair reads could not distinguish some IMGT-functional V segments, including TRBV6-2 and TRBV6-3, so those segments were excluded. Correlated functional status among segregating V segments might be attributable to linkage disequilibrium, but an unknown experimental factor could not be ruled out. According to a later analysis, most CMV-associated TCR beta chains appeared to be HLA-restricted, and the HLA associations seemed to be driven largely by CMV exposure. Strong co-occurrence of HLA alleles, especially DR and DQ, made assigning TCR associations to individual alleles difficult. A further reported finding was that TCR beta sequences accurately predicted the HLA-A and HLA-B alleles for most subjects in the first cohort. The authors suggested that the approach could potentially be extended to other disease states and immunological phenotypes. In an earlier analysis of several hundred of the donors, most TCR beta V segments were observed in productive rearrangements about 87% or about 30% of the time, broadly matching IMGT annotations. A few of the identified cytomegalovirus-associated TCR beta chains were confirmed in vitro to be specific for cytomegalovirus antigens. Only TCR beta chains were sequenced in this cohort, and the absence of alpha or paired-chain data limited detectable features. A later analysis reported that several top co-occurrence clusters appeared linked to parvovirus B19, influenza, CMV and Epstein-Barr virus. The classifier was reported to diagnose cytomegalovirus status with high specificity and sensitivity in both the original and validation cohorts. A later analysis found that HLA-associated TCR beta chains were more clonally expanded and had lower generation probabilities than equally common non-associated chains. Specific HLA alleles were associated with 18,000 or so TCR beta sequences at a false discovery rate of 0.05 in a later analysis. Compared with the roughly 700-donor mean, donors in an Asian-associated ancestry cluster had fewer N-insertions in productive TCRs, according to a later genetic analysis. Because HLA typing was unavailable for some donors at each locus, only the typed subset was used in association tests. CMV serostatus was the only immune exposure information available for the cohort. Because counts were too low, approximately 18 rarely observed V segments, including chromosome 9 orphons, were excluded from the earlier analysis of several hundred of the donors. A cluster of highly shared sequence variants was judged likely to represent a technical artifact of the sequencing pipeline.

Here the chain combines TRBV28 and TRBJ2-6, with 10 bases matching TRBD1. The TCR was taken from a man in his late teens or twenties in good health and CMV-seropositive. Material: PBMCs. The CDR3 here reads CASSWTGGNYVLRGANVLTF. The nucleotide sequence is TGTGCCAGCAGTTGGACAGGGGGAAATTATGTCCTGCGAGGGGCCAACGTCCTGACTTTC.